This T cell receptor beta chain was captured by sequencing in a study of T cells in Graves' hyperthyroidism and ophthalmopathy (dated by TCRdb to the late 2010s). For context, the study as a whole: Peripheral blood was collected at initial diagnosis, before any treatment. To identify TCR V-J signatures that set the groups apart, the researchers used a discovery cohort of 100 patients, made up of 40 to 45 with Graves' ophthalmopathy and 57 with stable Graves' hyperthyroidism. An independent validation cohort of fewer than 20 hyperthyroidism patients and about 15 patients who later progressed to ophthalmopathy tested prospective prediction of ophthalmopathy. For training and testing, the roughly 100 patients in the discovery cohort were randomly divided in a 7:3 ratio. The study also compared thyroid tissue and blood T-cell repertoires from about 6 Graves' hyperthyroidism patients. Once sampling was done, hyperthyroidism patients were given methimazole at a starting dose of 30 mg daily, whereas ophthalmopathy patients were given high-dose intravenous methylprednisolone. The paper describes TCR Vbeta CDR3 sequencing of around 140 peripheral blood samples, made up of some 40 ophthalmopathy patients, roughly 80 hyperthyroidism patients and 17 progressor patients. The research as a whole found: Sample size was not statistically predetermined, and investigators were not blinded to group allocation. Most expanded thyroid clonotypes (frequency above 0.001) were also detected in blood, a finding suggesting that blood repertoires may reflect thyroid immune responses. In validation, progression to ophthalmopathy was predicted by the model with nearly 71% sensitivity and roughly 76% specificity, a median of 6.5 months before onset. Ophthalmopathy was separated from stable hyperthyroidism by a 13 V-J signature model, with approximately 89% sensitivity and around 81% specificity obtained in cross-validation and 80%/75% obtained in testing.

Counted from cysteine to phenylalanine, this CDR3 has 14 amino acids. The read is trimmed to its CDR3 DNA, 42 bases read in frame from base 1. Sequences LNHDA (CDR1) and SQIVND (CDR2) are obtained from the germline V gene (reference sequence). V loses 3 bases of germline sequence and J loses 6 bases, and the interval between the two ends is 12 bases. Amplification of TCR beta CDR3 regions was carried out from RNA transcripts. The TCR CDR3 was subjected to a first round of RT-PCR using the HTBI primer set and the Qiagen OneStep RT-PCR kit. Libraries were constructed in a second round of multiplex PCR, after which size selection and purification were carried out. The libraries were sequenced on an Illumina HiSeq2000 using paired-end 100 bp reads. As for how the authors treated the data: SOAPnuke was used to process the raw data, removing reads that contained adapters or uncalled bases, had a mean Phred below 15, or lacked an exact match to the constant primer or identifier. COPE v1.2.5 was used to merge the high-quality paired reads, and each unique nucleotide sequence was defined as a clonotype. MiTCR v1.1 was used to align clonotypes to the IMGT TRBV, TRBD and TRBJ reference segments. Analysis was restricted to V-J combinations with a frequency above 0.0001, which covered roughly 99% of repertoires. The TCS score was defined as the ratio of F50 (clonal expansion) to E x V (chaos), calculated using BLOSUM62-based TCRdist between CDR3 peptides within each V-J. Welch's t-statistics and random forest reduced several hundred V-J features to 10 to 15, which were used in a naive Bayes classifier (R e1071). Using fastp at Q25 and MiXCR, TCRdb reprocessed the public reads and kept productive beta chains. Every distinct CDR3 protein forms one entry, paired with its most common genes and DNA. TCRdb's processing, not the study's, gives the V and J calls here. Counted in this sample were hundreds of thousands of distinct CDR3 sequences; roughly 14% of them appeared once. Around 12% of the sample is taken by the ten largest.

Ophthalmopathy patients had moderately to severely active disease, Clinical Activity Score of at least 3, NOSPECS grade of at least 4, and duration under 3 months. The study excluded patients with uncontrolled infections, other autoimmune diseases, pregnancy or lactation. Diagnoses were established on the basis of clinical symptoms, serum thyroxine and TRAb, thyroid ultrasound, and orbital computed tomography. PBMCs were separated from around 9.1 ml of fresh peripheral blood using Ficoll-Paque density gradient centrifugation. Total RNA was extracted using Trizol reagent, and RNA quality was assessed on an Agilent 2100 Bioanalyzer. This clonotype has at least ten counts. The antigen this receptor binds is unknown. Per-base qualities were not stored, and no clone one base away is much larger.

The sequencing input was blood. The chain employs TRBV19 and TRBJ2-1; TRBD1 is a weak D gene call, 5 bases matching. The origin of this receptor is a woman between 50 and 59 years old with Graves' ophthalmopathy. The DNA sequence follows: TGTGCCAGTAGTATCCAGGGATCGGTCAATGAGCAGTTCTTC. Its coded protein is CASSIQGSVNEQFF.